Described below is a single T cell receptor (beta chain) sequence and its context. Some clones are missing from TCRdb's copy, which holds only in-frame ones; the method was immunoSEQ multiplex PCR. The sample lists some 100,000 clones, 86% occurring once. The germline gives CDR1 LGHNA, CDR2 YNFKEQ. V lost 2 bases and J lost 11, with 15 bases in between. The CDR3 covers 13 residues. These data originate in a study of T cell responses to AZD1222 COVID-19 vaccine. The chain is built from TRBV4-2 and TRBJ1-1, with D possibly matching TRBD1 (6 bases). This receptor was identified in an adult in good health. This material consisted of peripheral blood, taken on day 0 of AZD1222 vaccination. CDR3 in DNA: TGTGCCAGCAGCCAACAGACAGGACGCGAGGCTTTCTTT. Its translation: CASSQQTGREAFF.